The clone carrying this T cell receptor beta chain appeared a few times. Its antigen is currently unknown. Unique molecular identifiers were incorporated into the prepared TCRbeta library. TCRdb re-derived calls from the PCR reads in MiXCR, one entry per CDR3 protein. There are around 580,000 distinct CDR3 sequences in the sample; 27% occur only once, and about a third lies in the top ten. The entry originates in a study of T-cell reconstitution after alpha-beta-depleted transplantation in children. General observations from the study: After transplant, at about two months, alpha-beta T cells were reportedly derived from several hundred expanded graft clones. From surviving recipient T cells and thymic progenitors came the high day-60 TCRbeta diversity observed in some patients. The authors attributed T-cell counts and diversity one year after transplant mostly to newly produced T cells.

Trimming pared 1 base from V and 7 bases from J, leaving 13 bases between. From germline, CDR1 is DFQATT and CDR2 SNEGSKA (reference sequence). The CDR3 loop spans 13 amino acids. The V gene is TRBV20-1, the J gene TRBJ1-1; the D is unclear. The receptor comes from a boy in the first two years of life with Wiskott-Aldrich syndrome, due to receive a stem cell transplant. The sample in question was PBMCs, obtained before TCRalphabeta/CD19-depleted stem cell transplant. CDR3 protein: CSARAGGKDEAFF. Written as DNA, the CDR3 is TGCAGTGCTAGAGCGGGCGGAAAAGATGAAGCTTTCTTT.